This T cell receptor beta chain was recovered during a study of metastatic and nonmetastatic thyroid tumors (dated by TCRdb to 2018 to 2020). Background on the whole study: For patients with malignant and with benign thyroid disease, the researchers compared repertoires between peripheral blood samples and tumor or nodule tissue samples.

Libraries were constructed by PCR. Sequencing was performed on an Illumina HiSeq 4000. High-throughput sequencing was used to profile the TCR beta-chain CDR3 region of every patient. In the authors' own workflow: Drawing on CDR3 differences between clinicopathological groups, the researchers built a classifier meant to tell apart patients with distant-metastatic papillary thyroid cancer. The Shannon index was used to assess repertoire diversity, and the Morisita-Horn index was used to assess tumor-blood repertoire similarity. TCRdb reworked the public reads: Q25 trimming with fastp, MiXCR clone assembly, productive beta chains retained. Here the V and J calls rest on TCRdb's processing, not on the authors' analysis. The sample has roughly 35,000 clones on record, less than 20% of them singletons. The leading ten clones occupy roughly 3.2% of the sample. The table lists this clone with a few counts. Which antigen it targets is not known. No much larger clone is present one base from it, and per-base qualities are unavailable.

Germline trimming: 0 bases from V, 4 bases from J; junction bases outside gene matches: 5. The cysteine opens and the phenylalanine closes a CDR3 of 15 amino acids. CDR3 DNA is the only sequence kept; it has 45 bases, read in frame from the first base. The germline V gene yields MGHRA for CDR1 and YSYEKL for CDR2. No patient had received any treatment before thyroid surgery. Using T-cell receptor beta sequencing, the study looked back at clinical samples from patients collected from about 2011 to 2018. General findings and caveats noted by the study authors: In both blood and tumor samples, TCR beta diversity was reported to be significantly higher in malignant tumors than in benign nodules.

The chain joins TRBV4-1 to TRBJ2-5; 7 bases in the middle match TRBD2. The sequencing input was blood. The receptor was isolated from a female donor with papillary thyroid cancer or a benign thyroid nodule (not recorded which). Some clones in this sample may be carry-over from other donors' samples. DNA sequence: TGCGCCAGCAGCCAAGATCGGGGGGTTTTAGAGACCCAGTACTTC. Its amino acids are CASSQDRGVLETQYF.